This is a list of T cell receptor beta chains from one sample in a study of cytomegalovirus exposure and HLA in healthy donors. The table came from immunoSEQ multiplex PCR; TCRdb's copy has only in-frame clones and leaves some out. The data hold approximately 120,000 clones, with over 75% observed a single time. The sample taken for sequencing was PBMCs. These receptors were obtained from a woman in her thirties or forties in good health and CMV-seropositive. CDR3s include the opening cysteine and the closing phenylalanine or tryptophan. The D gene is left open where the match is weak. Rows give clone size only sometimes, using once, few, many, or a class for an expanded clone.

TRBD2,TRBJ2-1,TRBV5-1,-,TGCGCCAGCAGCTTGAAGGCTAGCGGGACCTACAATGAGCAGTTCTTC,CASSLKASGTYNEQFF
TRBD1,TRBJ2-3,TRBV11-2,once,TGTGCCAGCAGGACACAGGGGGCGGATACGCAGTATTTT,CASRTQGADTQYF
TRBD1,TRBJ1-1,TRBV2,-,TGTGCCAGCAGGTTTAGGGGACAGACGAACACTGAAGCTTTCTTT,CASRFRGQTNTEAFF
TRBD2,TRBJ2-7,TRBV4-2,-,TGTGCCAGCAGCCTCGAACCGGGACTAGCCTACGAGCAGTACTTC,CASSLEPGLAYEQYF
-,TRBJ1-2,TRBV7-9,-,TGTGCCAGCAGCTTACCAGGTGGCTACACCTTC,CASSLPGGYTF
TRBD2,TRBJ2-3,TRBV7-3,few,TGTGCCAGCAGCCCCGGGGGGGATACGCAGTATTTT,CASSPGGDTQYF
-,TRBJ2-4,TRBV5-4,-,TGTGCCAGCAGCTTGGGTTCGGGGGTGGAAAACATTCAGTACTTC,CASSLGSGVENIQYF
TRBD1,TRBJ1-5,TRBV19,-,TGTGCCAGTAGTATCGGACAGGTCAATCAGCCCCAGCATTTT,CASSIGQVNQPQHF
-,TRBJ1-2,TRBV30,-,TGTGCCTGGAGTAAGCTCTATGGCTACACCTTC,CAWSKLYGYTF
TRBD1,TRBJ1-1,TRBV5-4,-,TGTGCCAGCAGCTTGTTGGCAGGGGGCTTAGGTACTGAAGCTTTCTTT,CASSLLAGGLGTEAFF
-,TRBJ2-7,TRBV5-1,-,TGCGCCAGCAGCTTGGGAGAGTCCTACGAGCAGTACTTC,CASSLGESYEQYF
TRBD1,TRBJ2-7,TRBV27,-,TGTGCCAGCAGTCCAACCGGGACAGGGACCTACGAGCAGTACTTC,CASSPTGTGTYEQYF
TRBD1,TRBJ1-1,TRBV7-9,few,TGTGCCAGCAGCACCGGACAGGGCGGGAACACTGAAGCTTTCTTT,CASSTGQGGNTEAFF
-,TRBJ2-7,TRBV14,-,TGTGCCAGCAGCCCGGTGGGGGGATACGAGCAGTACTTC,CASSPVGGYEQYF
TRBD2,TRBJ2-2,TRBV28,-,TGTGCCAGCAGATCGGACAGGGACCTAGCGGGAGTGAACACCGGGGAGCTGTTTTTT,CASRSDRDLAGVNTGELFF